One sample yielded the 22 T cell receptor beta chains listed below, sequenced in a study of blood T cell repertoires in COVID-19 (dated by TCRdb to the early 2020s). Library creation used the immunoSEQ multiplex PCR assay. TCRdb limited this immuneACCESS table to in-frame rearrangements with V and J called. A share of clones is missing; checked studies link under half to unresolved V genes, and the rest is unexplained. This sample comprises around 140,000 clones, approximately 86% of them detected only once. The biggest ten clones account for 4% of the sample. Sequencing was carried out using PBMCs or T cells enriched from blood (not recorded which). These receptor sequences come from a woman aged 40 to 50 who had been exposed to COVID-19.

The V gene is TRBV2, the J gene TRBJ1-6, with a weak D call TRBD1 (6 bases). Germline V CDR1 and CDR2: SNHLY, FYNNEI. V lost 4 bases and J 0 bases, leaving 10 bases between the germline ends. The CDR3 consists of 16 residues. The CDR3 bases are TGTGCCAGCAGTGGAGGGGGTAGCTCCTATAATTCACCCCTCCACTTT. Translated: CASSGGGSSYNSPLHF.

The chain is built from TRBV5-1 and TRBJ1-6; unclear D gene. CDR1 and CDR2 from the germline V gene are SGHRS and YFSETQ. The ends were cut back, 5 bases at V and 1 base at J, with 13 bases in the middle. The CDR3 sequence is 16 residues long. CDR3: CASRGGEQSYNSPLHF. For the CDR3, the DNA is TGCGCCAGCAGGGGTGGGGAGCAATCCTATAATTCACCCCTCCACTTT.

The rearrangement joins TRBV28 to TRBJ1-1; tentative D call: TRBD1 (5 bases). Trimming shortened V by 5 bases and J by 6 bases, and 13 bases separated the two germline ends. CDR3 length: 13 residues. Germline loops: CDR1 MDHEN, CDR2 SYDVKM. In DNA form, the CDR3 reads TGTGCCAGCAGTCTTCAGCAGGGCGCTGAAGCTTTCTTT. It yields the protein CASSLQQGAEAFF.

The gene calls are TRBV27 and TRBJ1-2; no clear D gene. Germline V gives CDR1 MNHEY, CDR2 SMNVEV (reference sequence). CDR3 length: 13 residues. The V end lost 4 bases, the J end lost 1 base, and 7 bases lay between the germline ends. Written as DNA, the CDR3 is TGTGCCAGCAGTTACTCCCTTAACTATGGCTACACCTTC. Translation gives CASSYSLNYGYTF.

The V gene is TRBV18, the J gene TRBJ1-3, with unresolved D. With 3 bases removed from V and 2 bases from J, the gap between germline ends came to 8 bases. The CDR3 has 14 residues. Germline V gives CDR1 KGHSH, CDR2 LQKENI. The CDR3 is CASSPYGTGNTIYF. CDR3 coding DNA: TGTGCCAGCTCACCGTACGGGACTGGAAACACCATATATTTT.

The chain is built from TRBV10-3 and TRBJ1-2; D not certain. The CDR3 consists of 16 residues. The V gene lost 0 bases and the J gene lost 8 bases, with 19 bases spanning the gap. Germline V gene lookup returns CDR1 ENHRY and CDR2 SYGVKD. CDR3 protein: CAISESTLTDSKGYTF. CDR3 coding DNA: TGTGCCATCAGTGAGTCGACTCTCACGGATTCAAAGGGCTACACCTTC.

The CDR3 protein is CASSPSGEDTQYF. CDR3 DNA sequence: TGTGCCAGCAGCCCCTCAGGCGAGGATACGCAGTATTTT. This chain uses TRBV11-3 with TRBJ2-3; D is unresolved. The CDR3 is 13 residues long. Per germline, CDR1 SGHNT and CDR2 YENEEA. The V end lost 5 bases, the J end lost 6 bases, and 12 bases lay between the germline ends. The complete variable domain, with remaining parts taken from reference TRBV11-3 and TRBJ2-3, reads EAGVVQSPRYKIIEKKQPVAFWCNPISGHNTLYWYLQNLGQGPELLIRYENEEAVDDSQLPKDRFSAERLKGVDSTLKIQPAELGDSAVYLCASSPSGEDTQYFGPGTRLTVL.

This chain uses TRBV7-3 with TRBJ1-1; weak D call: TRBD1 (6 bases). Germline lookup yields CDR1 SGHTA and CDR2 FQGTGA. This CDR3 has 14 amino acids. Between the trimmed V and J ends, which lost 2 bases and 1 base, there was a span of 8 bases. DNA of the CDR3: TGTGCCAGCAGCTTAGGGGGCAAGAACACTGAAGCTTTCTTT. This gives the protein CASSLGGKNTEAFF.

This clone was counted only a few times. The chain recombines TRBV6-1 with TRBJ2-7; 11 bases align to TRBD1. The V gene's germline CDR1 is MNHNS and CDR2 SASEGT. V shed 3 bases, J shed 3 bases, and the junction held 4 bases outside the gene matches. This CDR3 has 15 residues. The CDR3 DNA sequence: TGTGCCAGCAGTGATAGGACAGGGGGCTTCTACGAGCAGTACTTC. Translating gives CASSDRTGGFYEQYF.

The chain combines TRBV10-2 with TRBJ2-1; no definite D call. The germline V and J ends were trimmed by 6 bases and 6 bases, with 6 bases remaining between them. The germline V gene encodes CDR1 WSHSY and CDR2 SAAADI. The CDR3 is 11 amino acids. CDR3 sequence reads: CASSSPNEQFF. For the CDR3, the DNA is TGCGCCAGCAGCTCCCCCAATGAGCAGTTCTTC.

The chain combines TRBV9 with TRBJ1-1; D remains unclear. CDR1 and CDR2 from the germline V gene are SGDLS and YYNGEE. Trimming removed 0 bases from V and 4 bases from J, with 10 bases in between. The CDR3 has 14 amino acids. For the CDR3, the DNA is TGTGCCAGCAGCGTAGCCGGGTTTGGCACTGAAGCTTTCTTT. This codes for CASSVAGFGTEAFF. Full variable domain (missing parts from reference TRBV9 and TRBJ1-1): DSGVTQTPKHLITATGQRVTLRCSPRSGDLSVYWYQQSLDQGLQFLIQYYNGEERAKGNILERFSAQQFPDLHSELNLSSLELGDSALYFCASSVAGFGTEAFFGQGTRLTVV.

J is TRBJ2-2 and V is TRBV27; 9 nucleotides match TRBD2. The V segment lost 7 bases and the J segment 6 bases; nucleotides outside the gene matches: 9. This CDR3 is 15 amino acids long. Germline loops: CDR1 MNHEY, CDR2 SMNVEV (reference sequence). The CDR3 sequence is CASTQRGDRPGELFF. The CDR3 DNA sequence: TGTGCCAGCACCCAGCGGGGGGACCGCCCCGGGGAGCTGTTTTTT.

This clone was seen only once. The rearrangement joins TRBV13 to TRBJ2-7; 7 nucleotides match TRBD2. Germline V CDR1 and CDR2: PRHDT, FYEKMQ (reference sequence). V shed 5 bases, J shed 0 bases, and the junction held 7 bases outside the gene matches. The CDR3 sequence is 15 residues long. The CDR3 DNA follows: TGTGCCAGCAGCCCGAAGGCTAGCGGCTCCTACGAGCAGTACTTC. Encoded protein: CASSPKASGSYEQYF.

This clone was found once. The CDR3 sequence: CASTPIKGRTSGTLWHEQFF. CDR3 DNA sequence: TGCGCCAGCACTCCAATCAAAGGCCGGACTAGCGGCACACTGTGGCATGAGCAGTTCTTC. This chain connects TRBV23-1 to TRBJ2-1; 10 bases are shared with TRBD2. Being an ORF, TRBV23-1 has a function that is uncertain. This CDR3 has 20 amino acids. J was trimmed by 8 bases and V by 7 bases; bases with no gene match: 26.

This sequence joins TRBV4-1 and TRBJ1-2, with 8 bases that match TRBD1. V trimming: 1 base; J trimming: 7 bases; junction bases outside the gene matches: 5. Germline V gene lookup returns CDR1 MGHRA and CDR2 YSYEKL. This CDR3 has 14 amino acids. CDR3 sequence: CASSQVPGGGGYTF. The CDR3 DNA follows: TGCGCCAGCAGCCAAGTCCCAGGGGGCGGTGGCTACACCTTC.

J is TRBJ1-2 and V is TRBV27; TRBD1 might be the D (6 bases). Germline V gene lookup returns CDR1 MNHEY and CDR2 SMNVEV (reference sequence). Trimming stripped 1 base from V and 1 base from J, with 7 bases between. The CDR3 covers 14 residues. The CDR3 region is CASSLLDSNYGYTF. Written as DNA, the CDR3 is TGTGCCAGCAGTTTATTGGACAGTAACTATGGCTACACCTTC.

The genes are TRBV6-6 and TRBJ1-2; D remains ambiguous. The CDR3 is 13 residues long. V dropped 5 bases and J dropped 7 bases, with 14 bases sitting between them. Germline assignment: CDR1 MNHNY and CDR2 SVGAGI (reference sequence). CDR3 region: CASSAEGSGGYTF. The CDR3 DNA sequence: TGTGCCAGCAGTGCGGAGGGTTCTGGTGGCTACACCTTC.

CDR3 in amino acids: CSVREHRDREETQYF. CDR3 nucleotides: TGCAGCGTTAGAGAGCACCGGGACAGAGAAGAGACCCAGTACTTC. The V call is TRBV29-1, the J call TRBJ2-5; 7 bases agree with TRBD1. With 5 bases clipped from V and 3 bases from J, the junction kept 12 bases outside the gene matches. The CDR3 loop spans 15 amino acids. Germline V gene lookup returns CDR1 SQVTM and CDR2 ANQGSEA.

This chain uses TRBV5-1 with TRBJ2-1, with D tentatively TRBD1 (6 bases). Germline-derived CDR1 and CDR2 are SGHRS and YFSETQ. This CDR3 comprises 16 residues. Trimming removed 4 bases at V and 3 bases at J, with 17 bases between. CDR3 sequence: CASSPLTGTGYNEQFF. Here the CDR3 DNA reads TGCGCCAGCAGCCCCCTAACAGGGACGGGCTACAATGAGCAGTTCTTC.

The V call is TRBV5-4, the J call TRBJ1-1; possibly TRBD1 for D (6 bases). Germline CDR1 reads SGHNT; CDR2 reads YYREEE (reference sequence). The CDR3 loop spans 14 amino acids. Trimming removed 7 bases at V and 2 bases at J, with 15 bases between. The CDR3: CASSSIGTNTEAFF. The CDR3, as DNA: TGTGCCAGCTCGTCGATTGGGACAAACACTGAAGCTTTCTTT.

The rearrangement joins TRBV5-5 to TRBJ2-1; TRBD2 aligns across 12 bases. The V segment lost 4 bases and the J segment 5 bases; nucleotides outside the gene matches: 4. Germline V lookup: CDR1 SGHKS, CDR2 YYEKEE (reference sequence). The CDR3 is 15 amino acids. DNA for the CDR3: TGTGCCAGCAGCCCGGGACTAGCGGGCCACAATGAGCAGTTCTTC. Its protein product is CASSPGLAGHNEQFF.

The CDR3 nucleotides read TGTGCCAGCAGTTACTCTAGCGGGGTAGTCGGGGAGCTGTTTTTT. It codes for CASSYSSGVVGELFF. This sequence joins TRBV6-5 and TRBJ2-2, with TRBD2 matching over 8 bases. There are 15 residues in the CDR3. The germline CDR1 and CDR2 sequences are MNHEY and SVGAGI. Trimming cost V 0 bases and J 7 bases; bases outside gene matches: 4.